One sample yielded the 25 T cell receptor beta chains listed below, sequenced in a study. Via MiXCR, TCRdb re-called the 5' RACE reads, giving one row per CDR3 protein. The data show 10,000 to 15,000 distinct CDR3 sequences, around 22% seen once. The specimen sequenced was naive CD4+ T cells sorted from blood. Subset specified: naive CD4+ T cells, CD4+CD45RA+CD25-. The receptors come from a female donor with breast cancer.

The V gene is TRBV12-3 or TRBV12-4, the J gene TRBJ2-7; D perhaps matches TRBD2 (6 bases). CDR3 length: 12 amino acids. With 6 bases removed from V and 4 bases from J, the gap between germline ends came to 10 bases. CDR3 DNA: TGTGCCAGCAGCCGACTAGGGTACGAGCAGTACTTC. Translated, it gives CASSRLGYEQYF.

This clonotype was seen more than once but under ten times. The rearrangement joins TRBV6-5 to TRBJ1-2; D is possibly TRBD1 (6 bases). Trimming stripped 6 bases from V and 2 bases from J, with 13 bases between. The CDR3 runs 14 residues. Germline lookup yields CDR1 MNHEY and CDR2 SVGAGI. The CDR3 region is CASRGTKDNYGYTF. CDR3 nucleotides: TGTGCCAGCAGGGGGACAAAAGACAACTATGGCTACACCTTC.

Relative to its sample, this clonotype is medium-sized (0.01 to 0.1%). The chain has TRBV11-3 and TRBJ2-1; possible D gene TRBD2, 5 bases. Trimming took off 5 bases at V and 10 bases at J, with 15 bases between the two ends. CDR3 size: 13 residues. Germline values: CDR1 SGHNT, CDR2 YENEEA. Written as DNA, the CDR3 is TGTGCCAGCAGCCCCCTGCCCTCGGGGGAGCAGTTCTTC. It translates to CASSPLPSGEQFF.

In regard to this clonotype: This may arise from a read error, as a much more abundant clone is one base away. This chain joins TRBV7-2 and TRBJ1-1, with TRBD1 as a possible D gene (5 bases). V lost 5 bases and J 3 bases, leaving 13 bases between the germline ends. CDR1 and CDR2 (germline): SGHTA, FQGNSA. This CDR3 has 14 residues. CDR3 sequence reads: CASSVRDGHTEAFF. The CDR3 DNA follows: TGTGCCAGCAGCGTACGGGACGGGCACACTGAAGCTTTCTTT. The entire variable domain, with the rest obtained from reference TRBV7-2 and TRBJ1-1, is as follows: GAGVSQSPSNKVTEKGKDVELRCDPISGHTALYWYRQSLGQGLEFLIYFQGNSAPDKSGLPSDRFSAERTGGSVSTLTIQRTQQEDSAVYLCASSVRDGHTEAFFGQGTRLTVV.

At least ten counts were recorded for this clonotype. The chain employs TRBV11-2 and TRBJ2-1; perhaps TRBD1 as D (5 bases). Trimming stripped 1 base from V and 8 bases from J, with 9 bases between. Germline loops: CDR1 SGHAT, CDR2 FQNNGV. There are 13 residues in the CDR3. The CDR3 nucleotides read TGTGCCAGCAGCTTAGTGGGGCTAGATGAGCAGTTCTTC. Protein sequence: CASSLVGLDEQFF. The full variable domain, in which reference TRBV11-2 and TRBJ2-1 provide the parts outside the CDR3, is EAGVAQSPRYKIIEKRQSVAFWCNPISGHATLYWYQQILGQGPKLLIQFQNNGVVDDSQLPKDRFSAERLKGVDSTLKIQPAKLEDSAVYLCASSLVGLDEQFFGPGTRLTVL.

Concerning this clonotype itself: A much larger clone lies a single base off, so this may be a read error. The chain recombines TRBV12-3 or TRBV12-4 with TRBJ2-1, with D possibly matching TRBD2 (5 bases). CDR3 length: 13 amino acids. The V end lost 9 bases, the J end lost 6 bases, and 15 bases lay between the germline ends. The DNA of the CDR3 is TGTGCCAGTCGACTATCTAATTGCAATGAGCAGTTCTTC. Translated, it gives CASRLSNCNEQFF.

This clonotype was recorded at least ten times. The CDR3 DNA reads TGTGCCACCAGCCGGGGGAGGTATCAGCCCCAGCATTTT. Translation: CATSRGRYQPQHF. The chain carries TRBV24-1 and TRBJ1-5; D may be TRBD1 (5 bases). Trimming stripped 7 bases from V and 5 bases from J, with 11 bases between. CDR1 and CDR2 (germline): KGHDR, SFDVKD. The CDR3 is 13 residues long.

By proportion, this clonotype is medium-sized. CDR3 amino acids: CASSSLLGSTDTQYF. In DNA form, the CDR3 reads TGCGCCAGCAGCTCCCTCCTAGGGAGTACAGATACGCAGTATTTT. This chain uses TRBV5-1 with TRBJ2-3; a possible D gene is TRBD2 (5 bases). This CDR3 contains 15 residues. Germline CDR1 and CDR2: SGHRS and YFSETQ. Deletions cut 3 bases from V and 3 bases from J, with 14 bases between.

This rearrangement joins TRBV6-1 to TRBJ1-5, with a weak D call TRBD1 (5 bases). Germline V gives CDR1 MNHNS, CDR2 SASEGT. Trimming took off 1 base at V and 6 bases at J, with 13 bases between the two ends. There are 15 residues in the CDR3. CDR3 DNA sequence: TGTGCCAGCAGTGAAGTTTTGGGGCAGGGTCAGCCCCAGCATTTT. Encoded protein: CASSEVLGQGQPQHF.

V and J are TRBV24-1 and TRBJ1-2; 11 bases agree with TRBD1. V lost 4 bases, J lost 5 bases, and 8 bases stayed unmatched. The CDR3 consists of 16 residues. Per germline, CDR1 KGHDR and CDR2 SFDVKD. This chain's CDR3 is CATSDPGQGASYGYTF. In DNA, the CDR3 is TGTGCCACCAGTGACCCCGGACAGGGGGCTTCTTATGGCTACACCTTC.

This clonotype was counted at least ten times. A much larger clone sits a single nucleotide away, making a read error possible. V and J are TRBV4-2 and TRBJ1-1; no clear D gene. Germline loops: CDR1 LGHNA, CDR2 YNFKEQ. The CDR3 runs 11 residues. CDR3 sequence (DNA): TGTGCCAGCAGCGAAGATGGTCTGGCTTTCTTT. Translation gives CASSEDGLAFF.

V gene TRBV29-1 combines with J gene TRBJ1-5; the D gene is possibly TRBD1 (6 bases). V was clipped by 7 bases and J by 9 bases, with 16 bases between them. The CDR3 is 12 amino acids. Germline V gene data show CDR1 as SQVTM and CDR2 as ANQGSEA. The CDR3 DNA sequence: TGCAGCGCTGGGGGCCAGGACCGGCCCCAGCATTTT. Its protein is CSAGGQDRPQHF.

Relative to its sample, this clonotype is medium-sized (0.01 to 0.1%). The chain is built from TRBV20-1 and TRBJ2-1, with a possible D match to TRBD1 (6 bases). V was cut by 6 bases and J by 8 bases, with 26 bases left in between. There are 16 residues in the CDR3. CDR1 DFQATT and CDR2 SNEGSKA come from the germline V gene (reference sequence). The CDR3 here is CSALSPRTVRWYEQFF. The CDR3 DNA follows: TGCAGTGCCCTATCGCCCAGGACAGTTAGGTGGTATGAGCAGTTCTTC.

This clonotype was seen many times. The gene calls are TRBV20-1 and TRBJ2-5, with D tentatively TRBD1 (6 bases). CDR1 is DFQATT and CDR2 is SNEGSKA in the germline V gene (reference sequence). The CDR3 is 13 residues long. The V gene lost 1 base and the J gene lost 5 bases, with 11 bases spanning the gap. CDR3 nucleotides: TGCAGTGCTAGAGGCACAGGGTTGGAGACCCAGTACTTC. Translation: CSARGTGLETQYF.

Here the CDR3 reads CAWSASYPRETQYF. The DNA for the CDR3 is TGTGCCTGGAGTGCTAGTTACCCCCGGGAGACCCAGTACTTC. The genes are TRBV30 and TRBJ2-5; no reliable D call. The CDR3 sequence is 14 residues long. Germline V CDR1 and CDR2: GTSNPN, SVGIG (reference sequence). The V and J ends lost 1 base and 5 bases respectively, with 14 bases between them.

The gene calls are TRBV11-2 and TRBJ2-1, with TRBD2 matching 8 bases. The germline V gene has CDR1 SGHAT and CDR2 FQNNGV. J was trimmed by 6 bases and V by 0 bases; bases with no gene match: 4. The CDR3 runs to 15 residues. CDR3 in amino acids: CASSLESGSLNEQFF. The CDR3 coding sequence is TGTGCCAGCAGCTTAGAAAGCGGGAGCCTCAATGAGCAGTTCTTC.

By frequency in the sample, this clonotype is medium-sized. The rearrangement links TRBV20-1 to TRBJ2-1; 8 bases are shared with TRBD2. CDR1 and CDR2 from the germline V gene are DFQATT and SNEGSKA (reference sequence). The CDR3 covers 15 residues. Trimming took 5 bases from V and 4 from J; bases not matched to a gene: 10. Here the CDR3 reads CSAPVPGTRYNEQFF. CDR3 nucleotide sequence: TGCAGTGCTCCGGTTCCCGGGACTAGATACAATGAGCAGTTCTTC.

On this clonotype: At one end, the junction sequence differs from germline, possibly due to a read error. The CDR3 coding sequence is TGTGCCAGCAGCCGCGTGGTCTCCAACTCTGGCTACACCTTC. Its protein is CASSRVVSNSGYTF. This chain uses TRBV5-5 with TRBJ1-2, with D uncertain. The CDR3 length is 14 residues. From germline, CDR1 is SGHKS and CDR2 YYEKEE (reference sequence).

This clonotype was seen many times. The V call is TRBV7-2, the J call TRBJ1-1; D is possibly TRBD1 (5 bases). V shed 4 bases and J shed 0 bases, with 18 bases lying between them. Germline CDR1 and CDR2: SGHTA and FQGNSA. The CDR3 is 17 amino acids. CDR3 region: CASSSRGDRALNTEAFF. CDR3 bases: TGTGCCAGCAGCTCCCGGGGCGACAGAGCCCTGAACACTGAAGCTTTCTTT.

This clonotype was seen only a few times. A read error may be the cause here, since a much bigger clone is one base away. The rearrangement links TRBV7-2 to TRBJ2-3, with 9 bases that match TRBD2. The germline V gene encodes CDR1 SGHTA and CDR2 FQGNSA. The CDR3 runs to 13 residues. Losses at the gene ends were 7 bases for V and 8 bases for J; bases not matched to a gene: 7. The CDR3 nucleotides read TGTGCCAGCAACGAGCGGGAGGCAGGTACGCAGTATTTT. Translated: CASNEREAGTQYF.

The chain joins TRBV12-3 or TRBV12-4 to TRBJ2-1; 8 positions agree with TRBD2. The CDR3 spans 15 residues. Trimming cost V 4 bases and J 0 bases; bases outside gene matches: 2. The CDR3 region has the DNA TGTGCCAGCAGTTCCGGGACTAGCTCCTACAATGAGCAGTTCTTC. Encoded protein: CASSSGTSSYNEQFF.

This chain links TRBV5-1 with TRBJ2-1; 10 nucleotides match TRBD2. J lost 5 bases, V lost 5 bases, and 7 bases had no gene match. This CDR3 has 15 amino acids. The germline CDR1 and CDR2 sequences are SGHRS and YFSETQ. CDR3: CASRRGLARDNEQFF. CDR3 nucleotides: TGCGCCAGCAGGAGGGGACTAGCGCGTGACAATGAGCAGTTCTTC.

In this sample, this clonotype turned up many times. This rearrangement joins TRBV12-3 or TRBV12-4 to TRBJ2-7, with 10 bases fitting TRBD2. V lost 4 bases to trimming and J lost 6 bases; unmatched junction nucleotides: 9. This CDR3 has 15 amino acids. The CDR3 nucleotides read TGTGCCAGCAGTTCACTAGCGGGAATCCAAGGCGAGCAGTACTTC. Protein sequence: CASSSLAGIQGEQYF.

This chain joins TRBV4-1 and TRBJ2-3; 8 bases fit TRBD2. Germline V gene lookup returns CDR1 MGHRA and CDR2 YSYEKL. With 2 bases clipped from V and 4 bases from J, the junction kept 8 bases outside the gene matches. CDR3 length: 16 amino acids. The DNA for the CDR3 is TGCGCCAGCAGCCAAATACGACCGGGAGGGTCAGATACGCAGTATTTT. Protein product: CASSQIRPGGSDTQYF.

By sample share, this clonotype is medium-sized (0.01 to 0.1%). The genes are TRBV6-1 and TRBJ1-5; D is ambiguous. Germline CDR1 reads MNHNS; CDR2 reads SASEGT. Deletions cut 8 bases from V and 7 bases from J, with 15 bases between. The CDR3 has 13 amino acids. DNA for the CDR3: TGTGCCAGCCACGGCAGCAGAGTACAGCCCCAGCATTTT. This encodes CASHGSRVQPQHF.